One TCR beta chain is described in this entry. Its specific antigen is unknown. The record has no base qualities; no much larger clone is one base away. The data derive from a study of patients and donors after allogeneic stem cell transplantation (dated by TCRdb to 2019 to 2021). V and J are truncated by 7 bases and 11 bases respectively, leaving an intervening sequence of 18 bases. The CDR3 numbers 14 residues from cysteine through phenylalanine. The entry retains the CDR3 DNA only, 42 bases that are in frame from base 1. CDR1 is given as MDHEN and CDR2 as SYDVKM, both from the germline V gene. The library was built by means of RT-PCR. Reads for this sample came from a NextSeq 550. TCRdb reprocessed the public reads (quality trimming at Q25 with fastp, clone calling with MiXCR) and kept in-frame beta chains. Rows with a matching CDR3 protein are joined into one entry that keeps the most common DNA and genes. Here the sample has 190,000 or so distinct CDR3 sequences; around 41% occur a single time. The ten biggest clones cover 11% of the sample.

Rearrangement joined TRBV28 to TRBJ1-6, with the D gene uncertain. The receptor was derived from a human donor who was either an allogeneic HSCT recipient or a stem cell or donor lymphocyte infusion donor (not recorded which). It is not recorded whose cells these are; they may come from a transplant donor. Sequenced material: blood, either unsorted or a sorted T cell fraction (not recorded which). The nucleotide sequence reads TGTGCCAGCACCCATTCTGGGGAGGTTGCACCCCTCCACTTT. It translates to CASTHSGEVAPLHF.